This T cell receptor (beta chain) was captured in a study of T cell repertoires in cytomegalovirus infection (dated by TCRdb to the late 2010s). For context, the study as a whole: The peptide stimulations were aimed at well-studied HLA-B-restricted epitopes as well as recently identified HLA-C-restricted CMV epitopes, whose presentation resists viral immunomodulation. Donor HLA type was relevant to the analysis, as public TCR beta signatures indicated carriage of CMV infection together with the matching HLA type. Findings and caveats that apply to the study as a whole: Cumulative frequency of public TCR beta family members discriminated carriers of CMV infection plus the relevant HLA type in this cohort and an independent approximately 360-donor cohort. The ex vivo response was dominated by HLA-C-restricted CMV-specific TCR beta clonotypes, and the single most frequent clonotype in two of eight donors was supplied by these HLA-C-restricted clonotypes.

This clonotype was seen many times. What this receptor recognizes is not known. No qualities accompany the bases; no much larger clone lies one base away. TCRdb lists the instrument as Illumina HiSeq 1500. TCRdb itself trimmed the public reads at Q25 with fastp, ran MiXCR and retained productive beta chains. Merged by CDR3 protein, the rows form single entries marked with the most common genes and DNA. For this sample there are around 900,000 distinct CDR3 sequences; under 40% appear just once. The ten largest clones take up roughly 13% of the sample. Looking up the germline V gene yields CDR1 SGHTA and CDR2 FQGNSA. V lost 11 bases and J lost 2 bases; the stretch between them is 12 bases long. The CDR3 sequence holds 12 residues, the cysteine and phenylalanine included. The DNA shown is the 36-base CDR3, in frame from base 1. The intended sense of this specimen's treatment or condition label: in vitro stimulation with specific CMV peptide epitopes to enrich CMV-specific T cells.

The sequence links TRBV7-2 to TRBJ1-2; no D gene is confidently identified. The sample consisted of cultured CD8+ T cells from PBMCs, taken from culture after CMV antigen stimulation. This clonotype originated in a human donor in good health (CMV status not recorded). Some clones in this sample may be carry-over from other donors' samples. The nucleotides are TGTGCCCTCGTCGGTTTCAACTATGGCTACACCTTC. Protein translation: CALVGFNYGYTF.